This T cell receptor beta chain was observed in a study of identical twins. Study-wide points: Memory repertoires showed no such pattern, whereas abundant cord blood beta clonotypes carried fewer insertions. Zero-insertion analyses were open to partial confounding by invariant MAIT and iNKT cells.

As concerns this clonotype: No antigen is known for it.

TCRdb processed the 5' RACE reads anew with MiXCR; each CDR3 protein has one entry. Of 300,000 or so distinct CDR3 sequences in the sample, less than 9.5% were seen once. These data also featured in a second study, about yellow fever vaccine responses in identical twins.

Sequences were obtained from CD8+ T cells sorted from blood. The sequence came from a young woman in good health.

In DNA, the CDR3 is TGTGCCAGCAGTGGGACCCCGGACAGGCGAGAGACCCAGTACTTC. Amino acids: CASSGTPDRRETQYF. The chain carries TRBV6-1 and TRBJ2-5; 7 bases match TRBD1. Per the germline V gene, CDR1 is MNHNS and CDR2 is SASEGT. The CDR3 has 15 residues. Unmatched junction bases numbered 9, after V lost 4 bases and J lost 4 bases.